This T cell receptor (beta chain) was sequenced during a study of beta chain features in type 1 diabetes. Study-wide results and limits: There was a moderate but significant shortening of TCRB CDR3s in all four CD4+ subsets of Type 1 diabetes patients.

Expressed TCRB transcripts were sequenced, since all the RNA that had been isolated was reverse transcribed. TCRdb keeps only in-frame clones here, not all; method: immunoSEQ multiplex PCR. The table shows 150,000 or so clones, with 6.5% to 8.5% occurring only once. This clone appeared a few times. Its antigen is not known. J was trimmed by 5 bases and V by 6 bases; bases with no gene match: 8. CDR3 length: 15 amino acids. Germline assignment: CDR1 SGHRS and CDR2 YFSETQ. V gene TRBV5-1 combines with J gene TRBJ2-2, with TRBD1 matching over 9 bases. The TCR sequence derives from a young woman with type 1 diabetes. The sequencing input was central memory CD4+ T cells from blood. The CDR3 loop reads CASIEDRGRTGELFF. Written as DNA, the CDR3 is TGCGCCAGCATCGAGGACAGGGGACGGACCGGGGAGCTGTTTTTT. Full variable domain (outside the CDR3, taken from reference TRBV5-1 and TRBJ2-2): KAGVTQTPRYLIKTRGQQVTLSCSPISGHRSVSWYQQTPGQGLQFLFEYFSETQRNKGNFPGRFSGRQFSNSRSEMNVSTLELGDSALYLCASIEDRGRTGELFFGEGSRLTVL.